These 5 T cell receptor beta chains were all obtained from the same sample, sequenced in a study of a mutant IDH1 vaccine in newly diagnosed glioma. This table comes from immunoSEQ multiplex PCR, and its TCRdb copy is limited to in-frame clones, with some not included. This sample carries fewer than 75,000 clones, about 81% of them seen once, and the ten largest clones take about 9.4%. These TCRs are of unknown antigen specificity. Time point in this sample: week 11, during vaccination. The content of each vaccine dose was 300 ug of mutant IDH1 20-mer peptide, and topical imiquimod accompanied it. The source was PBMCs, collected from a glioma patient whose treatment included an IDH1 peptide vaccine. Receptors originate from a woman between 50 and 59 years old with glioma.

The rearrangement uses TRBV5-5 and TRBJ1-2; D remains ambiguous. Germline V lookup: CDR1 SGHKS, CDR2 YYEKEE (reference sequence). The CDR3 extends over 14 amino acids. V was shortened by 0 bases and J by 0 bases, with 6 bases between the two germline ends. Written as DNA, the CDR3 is TGTGCCAGCAGCTTGGAGCCGACTAACTATGGCTACACCTTC. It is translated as CASSLEPTNYGYTF. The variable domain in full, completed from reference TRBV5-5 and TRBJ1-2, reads DAGVTQSPTHLIKTRGQQVTLRCSPISGHKSVSWYQQVLGQGPQFIFQYYEKEERGRGNFPDRFSARQFPNYSSELNVNALLLGDSALYLCASSLEPTNYGYTFGSGTRLTVV.

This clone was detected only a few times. CDR3 sequence reads: CASSSSGDNEQFF. The CDR3 bases are TGTGCCAGCAGTTCGTCCGGAGACAATGAGCAGTTCTTC. The chain carries TRBV6-4 and TRBJ2-1; unclear D gene. Germline V gene data show CDR1 as MRHNA and CDR2 as SNTAGT. V lost 5 bases, J lost 5 bases, and 10 bases lay in between. The CDR3 loop spans 13 amino acids.

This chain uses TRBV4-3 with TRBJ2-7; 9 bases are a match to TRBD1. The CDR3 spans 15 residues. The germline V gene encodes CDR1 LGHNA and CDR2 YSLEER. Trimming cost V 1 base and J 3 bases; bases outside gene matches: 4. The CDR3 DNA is TGCGCCAGCAGCCAAGGGACAGGGGATTACTACGAGCAGTACTTC. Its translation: CASSQGTGDYYEQYF.

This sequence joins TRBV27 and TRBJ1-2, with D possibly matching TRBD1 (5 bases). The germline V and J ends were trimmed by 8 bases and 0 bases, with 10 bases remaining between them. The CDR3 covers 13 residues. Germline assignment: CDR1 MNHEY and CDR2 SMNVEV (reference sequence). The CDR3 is CASRDPTNYGYTF. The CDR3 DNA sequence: TGTGCCAGCCGGGACCCAACTAACTATGGCTACACCTTC.

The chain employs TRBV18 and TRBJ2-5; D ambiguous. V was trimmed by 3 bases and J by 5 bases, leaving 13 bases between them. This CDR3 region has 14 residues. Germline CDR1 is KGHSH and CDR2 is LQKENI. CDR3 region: CASSPIHSTETQYF. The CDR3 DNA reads TGTGCCAGCTCACCCATACATTCAACGGAGACCCAGTACTTC.